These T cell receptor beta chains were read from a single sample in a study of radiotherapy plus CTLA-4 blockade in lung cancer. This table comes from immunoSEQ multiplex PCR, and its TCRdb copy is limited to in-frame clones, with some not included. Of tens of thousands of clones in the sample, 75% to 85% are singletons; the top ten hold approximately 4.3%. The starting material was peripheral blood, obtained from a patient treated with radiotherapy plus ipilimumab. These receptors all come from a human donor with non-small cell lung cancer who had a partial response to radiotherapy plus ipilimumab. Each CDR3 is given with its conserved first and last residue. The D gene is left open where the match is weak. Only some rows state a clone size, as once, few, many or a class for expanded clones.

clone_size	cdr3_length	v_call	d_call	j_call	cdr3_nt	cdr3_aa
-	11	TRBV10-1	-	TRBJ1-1	TGCGCCAGCAGTCCCGGCACTGAAGCTTTCTTT	CASSPGTEAFF
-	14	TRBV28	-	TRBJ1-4	TGTGCCAGCGGCCCCACAGGGTACGGTGAAAAACTGTTTTTT	CASGPTGYGEKLFF
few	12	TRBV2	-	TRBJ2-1	TGTGCCAGCACCGAGTCAGGCTATGAGCAGTTCTTC	CASTESGYEQFF
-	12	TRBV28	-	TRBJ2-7	TGTGCCAGCAGTTTACAGGGGAACGAGCAGTACTTC	CASSLQGNEQYF
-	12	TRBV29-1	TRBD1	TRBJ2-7	TGCAGCGTAGACAGGGGTGGCTACGAGCAGTACTTC	CSVDRGGYEQYF
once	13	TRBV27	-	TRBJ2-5	TGTGCCAGCAGTATCATTTTCGGAGAGACCCAGTACTTC	CASSIIFGETQYF
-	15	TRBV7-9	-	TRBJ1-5	TGTGCCAGCAGCTTAGAGGGAGGGGGCAATCAGCCCCAGCATTTT	CASSLEGGGNQPQHF
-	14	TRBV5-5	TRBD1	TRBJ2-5	TGTGCCAGCAGCTTGACAGGGGGCCGGGAGACCCAGTACTTC	CASSLTGGRETQYF
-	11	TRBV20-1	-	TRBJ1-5	TGCAGTGCTAGAGGCAACGGGGCCCAGCATTTT	CSARGNGAQHF
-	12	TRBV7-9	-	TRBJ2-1	TGTGCCAGCAGCTATACCTACAATGAGCAGTTCTTC	CASSYTYNEQFF
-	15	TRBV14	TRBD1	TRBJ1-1	TGTGCCAGCAGCCTGAGGACAGGGAAGAACACTGAAGCTTTCTTT	CASSLRTGKNTEAFF
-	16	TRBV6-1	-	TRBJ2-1	TGTGCCAGCAGTGAGAGGAGGGGCCGCCGCTACAATGAGCAGTTCTTC	CASSERRGRRYNEQFF
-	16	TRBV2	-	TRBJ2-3	TGTGCCAGCATCCCAGGGGCAGGGTCAAACCCAGATACGCAGTATTTT	CASIPGAGSNPDTQYF
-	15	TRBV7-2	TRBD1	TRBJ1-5	TGTGCCAGCAGTTTGGACAGGGGAGGCAATCAGCCCCAGCATTTT	CASSLDRGGNQPQHF
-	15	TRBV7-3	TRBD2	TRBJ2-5	TGTGCCAGCAGCATGCTGGCGGGGGGGCGGGAGACCCAGTACTTC	CASSMLAGGRETQYF
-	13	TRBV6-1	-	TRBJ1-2	TGTGCCAGCAGTGATCGGGGGTTTGATGGCTACACCTTC	CASSDRGFDGYTF
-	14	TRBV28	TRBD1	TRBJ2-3	TGTGCCAGCAGGCGGCAGGGGGCGACAGATACGCAGTATTTT	CASRRQGATDTQYF
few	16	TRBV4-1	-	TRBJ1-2	TGCGCCAGCAGCCAAGACCCGCCAGGCCCCTACTATGGCTACACCTTC	CASSQDPPGPYYGYTF
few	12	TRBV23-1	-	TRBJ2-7	TGCGCCAGTTCGGACACCCCCTACGAGCAGTACTTC	CASSDTPYEQYF
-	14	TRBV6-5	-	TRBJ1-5	TGTGCCTGTGGGGAGGGGTCGGGCAATCAGCCCCAGCATTTT	CACGEGSGNQPQHF
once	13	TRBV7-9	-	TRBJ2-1	TGTGCCAGCAGTCTCGGAATCGGGTATGAGCAGTTCTTC	CASSLGIGYEQFF
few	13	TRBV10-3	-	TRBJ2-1	TGTGCCATCAGTGAAAGAGGGATTGGTGAGCAGTTCTTC	CAISERGIGEQFF
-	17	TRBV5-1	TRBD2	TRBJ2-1	TGCGCCAGCAGCCCTGGACTAGCGGGGGGGCTTACCAATGAGCAGTTCTTC	CASSPGLAGGLTNEQFF
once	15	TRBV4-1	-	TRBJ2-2	TGCGCCAGCAGCCAAGATAGGGGGGGAACCGGGGAGCTGTTTTTT	CASSQDRGGTGELFF
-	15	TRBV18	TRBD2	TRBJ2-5	TGTGCCAGCTCACCCCGGGGGGTGAGCCAAGAGACCCAGTACTTC	CASSPRGVSQETQYF
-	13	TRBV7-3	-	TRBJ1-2	TGTACCAGCAGCCCTCAGGGAGGGACCGGCTACACCTTC	CTSSPQGGTGYTF
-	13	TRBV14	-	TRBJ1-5	TGTGCCAGCAGCCAAGATTATCTACAGCCCCAGCATTTT	CASSQDYLQPQHF
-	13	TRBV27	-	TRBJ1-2	TGTGCCAGCAGTTTATTGCAGGGCTCTGGCTACACCTTC	CASSLLQGSGYTF
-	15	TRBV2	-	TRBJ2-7	TGTGCCAGCATTCAGGCCAAGGAGGGCACGTACGAGCAGTACTTC	CASIQAKEGTYEQYF
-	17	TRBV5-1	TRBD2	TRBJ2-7	TGCGCCAGCAGCTTGGGGCTAGCGGGGGGCTACTCCTACGAGCAGTACTTC	CASSLGLAGGYSYEQYF
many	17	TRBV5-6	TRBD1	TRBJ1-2	TGTGCCAGCAGCTTTCCCGGCTCGGACAGGGAGATCTATGGCTACACCTTC	CASSFPGSDREIYGYTF
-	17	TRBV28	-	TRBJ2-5	TGTGCCAGCAGTTCCGCCCGAACAGGGATAAACCAAGAGACCCAGTACTTC	CASSSARTGINQETQYF
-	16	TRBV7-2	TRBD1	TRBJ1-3	TGTGCCAGCAGCTTAATGACAGGGAGATCTGGAAACACCATATATTTT	CASSLMTGRSGNTIYF
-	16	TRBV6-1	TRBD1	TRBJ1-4	TGTGCCAGCAGTGGGCCGGACAGGGTAACTAATGAAAAACTGTTTTTT	CASSGPDRVTNEKLFF
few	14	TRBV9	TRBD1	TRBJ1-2	TGTGCCAGCAGGCGAGGGACAGGGGTCTATGGCTACACCTTC	CASRRGTGVYGYTF
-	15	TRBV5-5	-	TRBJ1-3	TGTGCCAGCAAGGCTAGCCCCAGCTCTGGAAACACCATATATTTT	CASKASPSSGNTIYF
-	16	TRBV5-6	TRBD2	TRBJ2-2	TGTGCCAGCAGCCCTCGGACTAGCGTGATCACCGGGGAGCTGTTTTTT	CASSPRTSVITGELFF
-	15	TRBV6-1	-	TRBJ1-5	TGTGCCAGCAGCCCAAGTTCGGGAATCAATCAGCCCCAGCATTTT	CASSPSSGINQPQHF
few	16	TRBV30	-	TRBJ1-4	TGTGCCTGGAGTGTGGGGGGGAAGGGCATCGGTGAAAAACTGTTTTTT	CAWSVGGKGIGEKLFF
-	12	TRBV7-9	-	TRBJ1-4	TGTGCCAGCAGCCGGTGGGAGGAAAAACTGTTTTTT	CASSRWEEKLFF
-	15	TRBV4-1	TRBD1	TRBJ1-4	TGCGCCAGCAGCCAATTACCGCGGGACAGGGGGTTCCTGTTTTTT	CASSQLPRDRGFLFF
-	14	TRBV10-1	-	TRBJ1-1	TGCGCCAGCAGTGAGTCAAGAGGTCTCGGCGAAGCTTTCTTT	CASSESRGLGEAFF
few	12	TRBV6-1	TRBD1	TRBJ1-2	TGTGCCAGCACAACAGGGGCCTATGGCTACACCTTC	CASTTGAYGYTF
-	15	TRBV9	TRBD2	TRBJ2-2	TGTGCCAGCAGCGTAGGGGGAGGGAAAACCGGGGAGCTGTTTTTT	CASSVGGGKTGELFF
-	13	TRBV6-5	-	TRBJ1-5	TGTGCCAGCAGACTCCGGGGCAATCAGCCCCAGCATTTT	CASRLRGNQPQHF
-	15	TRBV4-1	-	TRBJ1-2	TGCGCCAGCAGCCAAGGGCCCGGGACTGGGGATGGCTACACCTTC	CASSQGPGTGDGYTF
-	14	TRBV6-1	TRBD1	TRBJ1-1	TGTGCCAGCAGTGAACCCAGGGGGCATGGTGAAGCTTCCTTT	CASSEPRGHGEASF
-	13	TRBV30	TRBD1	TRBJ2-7	TGTGCCTGGATGGGACAGGGGATCTACGAGCAGTACTTC	CAWMGQGIYEQYF
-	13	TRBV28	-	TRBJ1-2	TGTGCCAGCACGGACACCGCTAACTATGGCTACACCTTC	CASTDTANYGYTF
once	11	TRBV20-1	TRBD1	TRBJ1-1	TGCAGTGCTAGCGCGCGGGACAGGACTTTCTTT	CSASARDRTFF
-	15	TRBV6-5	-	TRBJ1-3	TGTGCCAGCAGTGGCGGGGGGGGAGGTGGAAACACCATATATTTT	CASSGGGGGGNTIYF
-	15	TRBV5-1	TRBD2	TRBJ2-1	TGCGCCAGCAGCGGAGCGGGGGTAACCTACAATGAGCAGTTCTTC	CASSGAGVTYNEQFF
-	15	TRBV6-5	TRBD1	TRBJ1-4	TGTGCCAGCAGTTACGTGGGACAGGGGACTGAAAAACTGTTTTTT	CASSYVGQGTEKLFF
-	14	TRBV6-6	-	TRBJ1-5	TGTGCCAGCGGCGGGGGCCTGGGCAATCAGCCCCAGCATTTT	CASGGGLGNQPQHF
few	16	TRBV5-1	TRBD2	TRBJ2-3	TGCGCCAGCAGCTCTGGACTAGCGGGAGATACAGATACGCAGTATTTT	CASSSGLAGDTDTQYF
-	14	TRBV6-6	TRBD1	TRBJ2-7	TGTGCCAGCAGTCCCGACAGGGGAGCGTCCGGGCAGTACTTC	CASSPDRGASGQYF
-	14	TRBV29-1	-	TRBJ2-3	TGCAGCGTTGAAGGGACTCCTAGCACAGATACGCAGTATTTT	CSVEGTPSTDTQYF
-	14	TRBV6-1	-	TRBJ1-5	TGTGCCAGCAGTGATGGAGCAAATAATCAGCCCCAGCATTTT	CASSDGANNQPQHF
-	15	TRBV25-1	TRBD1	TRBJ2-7	TGTGCCAGCAGTCCAGCTGGGACAGGGGGCAACGAGCAGTACTTC	CASSPAGTGGNEQYF